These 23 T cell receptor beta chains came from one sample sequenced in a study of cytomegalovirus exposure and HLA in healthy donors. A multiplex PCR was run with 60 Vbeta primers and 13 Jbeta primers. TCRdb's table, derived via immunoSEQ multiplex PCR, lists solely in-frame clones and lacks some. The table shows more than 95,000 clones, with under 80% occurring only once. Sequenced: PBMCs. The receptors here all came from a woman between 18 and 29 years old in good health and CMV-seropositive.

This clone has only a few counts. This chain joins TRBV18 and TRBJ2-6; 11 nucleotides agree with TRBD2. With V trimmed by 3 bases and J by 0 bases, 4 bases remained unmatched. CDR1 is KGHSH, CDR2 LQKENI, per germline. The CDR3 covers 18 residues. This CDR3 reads CASSPVTSGGSGANVLTF. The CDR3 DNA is TGTGCCAGCTCACCTGTCACTAGCGGGGGCTCTGGGGCCAACGTCCTGACTTTC.

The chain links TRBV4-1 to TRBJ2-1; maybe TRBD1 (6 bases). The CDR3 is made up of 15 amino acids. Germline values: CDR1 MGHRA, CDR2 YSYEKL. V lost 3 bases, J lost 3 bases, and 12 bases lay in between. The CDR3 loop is CASSHPGQSYNEQFF. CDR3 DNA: TGCGCCAGCAGCCACCCTGGACAGAGCTACAATGAGCAGTTCTTC.

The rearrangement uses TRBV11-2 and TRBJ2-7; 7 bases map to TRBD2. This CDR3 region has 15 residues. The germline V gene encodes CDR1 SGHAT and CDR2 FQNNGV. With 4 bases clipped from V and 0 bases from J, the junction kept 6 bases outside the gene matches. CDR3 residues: CASSSPERGSYEQYF. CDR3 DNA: TGTGCCAGCAGCTCCCCCGAGCGGGGCTCCTACGAGCAGTACTTC.

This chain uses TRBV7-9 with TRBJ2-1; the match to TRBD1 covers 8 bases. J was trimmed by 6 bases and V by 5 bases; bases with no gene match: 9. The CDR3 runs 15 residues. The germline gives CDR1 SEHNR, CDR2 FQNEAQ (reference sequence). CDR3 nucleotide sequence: TGTGCCAGCAGCCTGTTCCTACAGGGGGGCAATGAGCAGTTCTTC. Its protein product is CASSLFLQGGNEQFF.

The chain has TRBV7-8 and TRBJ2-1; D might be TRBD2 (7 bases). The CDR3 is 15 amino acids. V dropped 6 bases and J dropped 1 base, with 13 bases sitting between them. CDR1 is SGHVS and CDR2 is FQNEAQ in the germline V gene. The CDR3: CASSNGRGSYNEQFF. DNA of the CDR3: TGTGCCAGCAGTAATGGGAGGGGGTCCTACAATGAGCAGTTCTTC.

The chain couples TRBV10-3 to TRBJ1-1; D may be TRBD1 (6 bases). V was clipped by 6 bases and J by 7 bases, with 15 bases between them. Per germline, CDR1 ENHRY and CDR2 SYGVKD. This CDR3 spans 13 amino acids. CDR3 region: CAISADRMGEAFF. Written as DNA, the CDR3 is TGTGCCATCAGCGCGGACAGAATGGGTGAAGCTTTCTTT.

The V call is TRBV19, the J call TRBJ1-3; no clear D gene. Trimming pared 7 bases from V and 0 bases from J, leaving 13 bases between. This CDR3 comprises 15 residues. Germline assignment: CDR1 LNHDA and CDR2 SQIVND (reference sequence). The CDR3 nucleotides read TGTGCCAGTACTAAAACGCAGGCCTCTGGAAACACCATATATTTT. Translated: CASTKTQASGNTIYF.

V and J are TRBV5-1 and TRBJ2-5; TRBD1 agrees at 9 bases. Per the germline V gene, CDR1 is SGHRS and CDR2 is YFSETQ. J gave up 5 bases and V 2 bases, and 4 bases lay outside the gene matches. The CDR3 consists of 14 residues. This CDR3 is CASSLPTGGETQYF. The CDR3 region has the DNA TGCGCCAGCAGCTTACCGACAGGGGGGGAGACCCAGTACTTC.

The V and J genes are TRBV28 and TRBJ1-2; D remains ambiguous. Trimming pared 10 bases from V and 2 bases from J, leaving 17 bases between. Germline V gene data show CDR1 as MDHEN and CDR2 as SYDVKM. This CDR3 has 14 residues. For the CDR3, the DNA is TGTGCCACCGACGGAGCGGGAATGAACTATGGCTACACCTTC. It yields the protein CATDGAGMNYGYTF.

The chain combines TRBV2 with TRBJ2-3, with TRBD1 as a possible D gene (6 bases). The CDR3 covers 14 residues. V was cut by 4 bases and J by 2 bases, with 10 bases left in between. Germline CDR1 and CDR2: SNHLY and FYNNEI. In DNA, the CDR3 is TGTGCCAGCAGTGTGAACAGGGCCACAGATACGCAGTATTTT. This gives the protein CASSVNRATDTQYF.

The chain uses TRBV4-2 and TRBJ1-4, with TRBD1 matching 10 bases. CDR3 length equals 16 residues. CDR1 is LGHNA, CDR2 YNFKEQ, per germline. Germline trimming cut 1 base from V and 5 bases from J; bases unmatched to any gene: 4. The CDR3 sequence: CASSQGDRGYNEKLFF. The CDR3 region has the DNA TGTGCCAGCAGCCAAGGGGACAGGGGTTACAATGAAAAACTGTTTTTT.

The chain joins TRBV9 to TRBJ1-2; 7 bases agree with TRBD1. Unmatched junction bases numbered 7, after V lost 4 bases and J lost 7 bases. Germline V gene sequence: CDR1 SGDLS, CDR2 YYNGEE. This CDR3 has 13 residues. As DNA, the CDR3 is TGTGCCAGCAGCACGGGACAGTTAACTGGCTACACCTTC. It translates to CASSTGQLTGYTF.

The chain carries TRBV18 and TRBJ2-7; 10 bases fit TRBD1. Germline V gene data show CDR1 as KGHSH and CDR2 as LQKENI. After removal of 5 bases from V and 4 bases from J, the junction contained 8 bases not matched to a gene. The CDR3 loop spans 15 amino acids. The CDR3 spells CASSSGGTGEYEQYF. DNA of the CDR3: TGTGCCAGCTCATCGGGGGGGACAGGGGAGTACGAGCAGTACTTC.

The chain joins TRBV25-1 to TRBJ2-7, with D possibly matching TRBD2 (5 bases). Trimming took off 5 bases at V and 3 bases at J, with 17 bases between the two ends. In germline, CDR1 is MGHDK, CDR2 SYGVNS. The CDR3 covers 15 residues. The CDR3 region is CASSIAGTNVYEQYF. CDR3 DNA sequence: TGTGCCAGCAGTATCGCGGGCACCAATGTCTACGAGCAGTACTTC.

CDR3 DNA sequence: TGTGCCAGCAGCTTAACAGGGGCGAACACTGAAGCTTTCTTT. Protein product: CASSLTGANTEAFF. This rearrangement joins TRBV9 to TRBJ1-1; 7 nucleotides agree with TRBD1. The germline V gene encodes CDR1 SGDLS and CDR2 YYNGEE. The CDR3 runs to 14 residues. Trimming took 4 bases from V and 1 from J; bases not matched to a gene: 4.

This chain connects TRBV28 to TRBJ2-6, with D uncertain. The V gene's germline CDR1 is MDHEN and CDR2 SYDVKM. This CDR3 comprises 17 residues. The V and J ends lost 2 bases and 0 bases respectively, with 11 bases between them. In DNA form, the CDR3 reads TGTGCCAGCAGTTTAAAAGGTAGCCTCTCTGGGGCCAACGTCCTGACTTTC. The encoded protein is CASSLKGSLSGANVLTF. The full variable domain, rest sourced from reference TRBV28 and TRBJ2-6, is DVKVTQSSRYLVKRTGEKVFLECVQDMDHENMFWYRQDPGLGLRLIYFSYDVKMKEKGDIPEGYSVSREKKERFSLILESASTNQTSMYLCASSLKGSLSGANVLTFGAGSRLTVL.

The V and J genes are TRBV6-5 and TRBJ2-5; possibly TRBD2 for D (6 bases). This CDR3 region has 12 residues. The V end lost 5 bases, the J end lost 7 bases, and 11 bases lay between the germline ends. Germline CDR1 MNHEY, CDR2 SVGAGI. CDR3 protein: CASSGVRGTQYF. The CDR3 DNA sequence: TGTGCCAGCAGTGGGGTGCGGGGGACCCAGTACTTC.

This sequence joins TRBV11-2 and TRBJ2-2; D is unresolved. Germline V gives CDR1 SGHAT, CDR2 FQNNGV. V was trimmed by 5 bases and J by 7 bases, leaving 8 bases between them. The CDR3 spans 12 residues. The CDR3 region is CASSPILGELFF. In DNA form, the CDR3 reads TGTGCCAGCAGCCCTATCCTCGGGGAGCTGTTTTTT.

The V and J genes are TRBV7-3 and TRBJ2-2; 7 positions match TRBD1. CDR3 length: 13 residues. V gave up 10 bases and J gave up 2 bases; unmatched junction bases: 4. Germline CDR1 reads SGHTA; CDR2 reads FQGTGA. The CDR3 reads CATRDSNTGELFF. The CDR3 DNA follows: TGTGCCACCCGGGACAGCAACACCGGGGAGCTGTTTTTT.

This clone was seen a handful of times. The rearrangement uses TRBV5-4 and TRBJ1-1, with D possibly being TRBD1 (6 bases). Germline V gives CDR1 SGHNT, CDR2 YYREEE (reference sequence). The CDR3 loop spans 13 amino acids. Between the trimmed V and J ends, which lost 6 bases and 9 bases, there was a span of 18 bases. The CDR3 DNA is TGTGCCAGCACCTCTCTATCCCAGGGGAAAGCTTTCTTT. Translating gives CASTSLSQGKAFF.

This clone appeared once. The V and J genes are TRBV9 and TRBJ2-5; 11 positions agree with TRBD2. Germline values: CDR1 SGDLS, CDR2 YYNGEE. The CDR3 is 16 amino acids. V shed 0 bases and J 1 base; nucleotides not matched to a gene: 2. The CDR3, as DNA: TGTGCCAGCAGCGTAGGACTAGCGGGGTTCCAAGAGACCCAGTACTTC. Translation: CASSVGLAGFQETQYF.

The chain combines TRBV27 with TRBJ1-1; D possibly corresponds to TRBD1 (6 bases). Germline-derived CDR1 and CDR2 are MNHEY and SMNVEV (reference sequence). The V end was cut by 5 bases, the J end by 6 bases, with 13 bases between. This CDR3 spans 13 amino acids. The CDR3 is CASSGTGIPEAFF. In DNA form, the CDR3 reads TGTGCCAGCAGTGGAACAGGGATCCCTGAAGCTTTCTTT.

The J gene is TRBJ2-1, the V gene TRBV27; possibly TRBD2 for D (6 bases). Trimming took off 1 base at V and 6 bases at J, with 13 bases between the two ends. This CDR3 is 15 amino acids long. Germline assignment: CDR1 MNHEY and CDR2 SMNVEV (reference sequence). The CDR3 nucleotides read TGTGCCAGCAGTTTATGGGGGGTGACGACCAATGAGCAGTTCTTC. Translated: CASSLWGVTTNEQFF.